A single sample gave rise to the 29 T cell receptor beta chains below, sequenced in a study of blood T cell repertoires in COVID-19. Produced via immunoSEQ multiplex PCR; TCRdb's table is partial and in-frame only. The sample includes 100,000 to 150,000 clones, over 55% of them seen just once. Material for sequencing was peripheral blood. All receptors come from a woman in her sixties or seventies with acute or convalescent COVID-19.

The J gene is TRBJ2-1, the V gene TRBV7-3, with 9 positions matching TRBD2. The CDR3 sequence is 16 residues long. The J segment lost 4 bases and the V segment lost 1 base, leaving 5 bases of the junction unmatched. The V gene's germline CDR1 is SGHTA and CDR2 FQGTGA. CDR3 in amino acids: CASSLNSLAGYNEQFF. In nucleotides, the CDR3 is TGTGCCAGCAGCTTAAACTCCCTAGCGGGATACAATGAGCAGTTCTTC.

This clone was counted between two and nine times. This rearrangement joins TRBV5-4 to TRBJ1-2; D may be TRBD1 (5 bases). The length of the CDR3 is 14 residues. Per germline, CDR1 SGHNT and CDR2 YYREEE (reference sequence). Trimming pared 5 bases from V and 3 bases from J, leaving 14 bases between. The CDR3 spells CASRPPGQYYGYTF. CDR3 sequence (DNA): TGTGCCAGCAGGCCCCCCGGACAATACTATGGCTACACCTTC.

This clone was seen a single time. The chain is built from TRBV7-9 and TRBJ2-7, with 7 bases matching TRBD1. Germline V gene lookup returns CDR1 SEHNR and CDR2 FQNEAQ (reference sequence). This CDR3 is built from 16 residues. J was trimmed by 6 bases and V by 6 bases; bases with no gene match: 17. The CDR3 DNA reads TGTGCCAGCAGAAACTATGACCGACAGGGCAGGGGCGAGCAGTACTTC. It yields the protein CASRNYDRQGRGEQYF. The full variable domain, with the rest looked up from reference TRBV7-9 and TRBJ2-7, is DTGVSQNPRHKITKRGQNVTFRCDPISEHNRLYWYRQTLGQGPEFLTYFQNEAQLEKSRLLSDRFSAERPKGSFSTLEIQRTEQGDSAMYLCASRNYDRQGRGEQYFGPGTRLTVT.

The chain uses TRBV19 and TRBJ2-7, with D possibly being TRBD1 (5 bases). Germline loops: CDR1 LNHDA, CDR2 SQIVND (reference sequence). CDR3 size: 16 residues. V was shortened by 10 bases and J by 0 bases, with 22 bases between the two germline ends. The CDR3 loop is CATFKGIGVSSYEQYF. Here the CDR3 DNA reads TGTGCCACTTTCAAGGGGATAGGGGTGAGCTCCTACGAGCAGTACTTC. The complete variable domain, with remaining parts taken from reference TRBV19 and TRBJ2-7, reads DGGITQSPKYLFRKEGQNVTLSCEQNLNHDAMYWYRQDPGQGLRLIYYSQIVNDFQKGDIAEGYSVSREKKESFPLTVTSAQKNPTAFYLCATFKGIGVSSYEQYFGPGTRLTVT.

The chain links TRBV4-3 to TRBJ1-4; 7 bases are shared with TRBD1. J lost 8 bases, V lost 4 bases, and 10 bases had no gene match. This CDR3 has 15 amino acids. From germline, CDR1 is LGHNA and CDR2 YSLEER. The CDR3 region has the DNA TGCGCCAGCAGCCGCCAGACAGGAGGGGGCGAAAAACTGTTTTTT. Encoded protein: CASSRQTGGGEKLFF.

The CDR3 loop is CASSPRLAGGPDTQYF. The CDR3 DNA reads TGTGCCAGCAGCCCGCGACTAGCGGGGGGGCCGGATACGCAGTATTTT. The chain recombines TRBV5-4 with TRBJ2-3; 14 bases are shared with TRBD2. Germline trimming cut 4 bases from V and 6 bases from J; bases unmatched to any gene: 7. Germline V gene sequence: CDR1 SGHNT, CDR2 YYREEE (reference sequence). This CDR3 spans 16 amino acids.

This chain uses TRBV28 with TRBJ2-1; no clear D. The CDR3 sequence is 15 residues long. CDR1 is MDHEN, CDR2 SYDVKM, per germline. The V end lost 1 base, the J end lost 5 bases, and 12 bases lay between the germline ends. CDR3: CASSLLSTTNNEQFF. CDR3 DNA sequence: TGTGCCAGCAGTTTATTATCAACAACTAACAATGAGCAGTTCTTC. The entire variable domain, with the rest obtained from reference TRBV28 and TRBJ2-1, is as follows: DVKVTQSSRYLVKRTGEKVFLECVQDMDHENMFWYRQDPGLGLRLIYFSYDVKMKEKGDIPEGYSVSREKKERFSLILESASTNQTSMYLCASSLLSTTNNEQFFGPGTRLTVL.

Remarks on this clone: A much larger clonotype is one base distant, so this may be a read error. The CDR3 bases are TGTGCCAGCAGTCCCGGGACAGGGGCCTACGAGCAGTACTTC. This translates into CASSPGTGAYEQYF. The J gene is TRBJ2-7, the V gene TRBV2; TRBD1 aligns across 10 bases. With V trimmed by 5 bases and J by 2 bases, 3 bases remained unmatched. The CDR3 runs 14 residues. Germline CDR1 and CDR2: SNHLY and FYNNEI. Full variable domain (missing parts from reference TRBV2 and TRBJ2-7): EPEVTQTPSHQVTQMGQEVILRCVPISNHLYFYWYRQILGQKVEFLVSFYNNEISEKSEIFDDQFSVERPDGSNFTLKIRSTKLEDSAMYFCASSPGTGAYEQYFGPGTRLTVT.

This clone has just a few counts. The rearrangement links TRBV30 to TRBJ1-6, with TRBD1 matching over 10 bases. The CDR3 sequence is 16 residues long. After removal of 1 base from V and 10 bases from J, the junction contained 10 bases not matched to a gene. CDR1 and CDR2 (germline): GTSNPN, SVGIG (reference sequence). This chain's CDR3 is CAWSARDRGFGSPLHF. Here the CDR3 DNA reads TGTGCCTGGAGTGCCCGGGACAGGGGATTCGGATCACCCCTCCACTTT.

This clone turned up a few times. J is TRBJ2-5 and V is TRBV5-1, with TRBD2 as a possible D gene (5 bases). Trimming took 3 bases from V and 2 from J, leaving 11 bases between them. Germline-derived CDR1 and CDR2 are SGHRS and YFSETQ. The CDR3 has 14 amino acids. This CDR3 is CASSWRADQETQYF. The DNA for the CDR3 is TGCGCCAGCAGCTGGCGGGCAGATCAAGAGACCCAGTACTTC.

The chain uses TRBV6-2 or TRBV6-3 and TRBJ2-3; tentatively, D is TRBD1 (8 bases). V lost 6 bases and J 4 bases, leaving 17 bases between the germline ends. Germline-derived CDR1 and CDR2 are MNHEY and SVGEGT. The CDR3 has 15 amino acids. Here the CDR3 reads CASSRRTGRADTQYF. In nucleotides, the CDR3 is TGTGCCAGCAGCCGTCGGACAGGGAGGGCAGATACGCAGTATTTT.

V and J are TRBV6-5 and TRBJ1-6; 7 bases agree with TRBD1. Unmatched junction bases numbered 15, after V lost 7 bases and J lost 12 bases. Germline values: CDR1 MNHEY, CDR2 SVGAGI. The CDR3 covers 15 residues. CDR3 DNA sequence: TGTGCCAGCAAGGGCCTGGAAGGGGGCAGAGTACCCCTCCACTTT. Protein: CASKGLEGGRVPLHF.

CDR3 coding DNA: TGTGCCAGCAGTCCTGGGACTAGCAACGGGGAGCTGTTTTTT. Translation: CASSPGTSNGELFF. The genes are TRBV2 and TRBJ2-2, with 9 bases identical to TRBD2. The CDR3 loop spans 14 amino acids. In germline, CDR1 is SNHLY, CDR2 FYNNEI. V lost 5 bases, J lost 7 bases, and 5 bases stayed unmatched.

V gene TRBV5-4 combines with J gene TRBJ1-1; 7 positions match TRBD1. V lost 1 base, J lost 3 bases, and 9 bases stayed unmatched. CDR1 and CDR2 (germline): SGHNT, YYREEE (reference sequence). The length of the CDR3 is 16 residues. This CDR3 reads CASSLPSAGTDTEAFF. The CDR3 DNA sequence: TGTGCCAGCAGCTTGCCGAGTGCGGGGACAGACACTGAAGCTTTCTTT.

The V gene is TRBV15, the J gene TRBJ1-3, with D uncertain. The V end lost 1 base, the J end lost 4 bases, and 11 bases lay between the germline ends. Germline CDR1 is LNHNV and CDR2 is YYDKDF (reference sequence). The CDR3 is 15 amino acids. The CDR3 coding sequence is TGTGCCACCAGCAGAGTGGGAGGGCCCGGAAACACCATATATTTT. This codes for CATSRVGGPGNTIYF.

The CDR3: CASSLTRGGNTEAFF. The CDR3, as DNA: TGTGCCAGCAGTTTAACGAGGGGGGGAAACACTGAAGCTTTCTTT. The chain couples TRBV27 to TRBJ1-1; perhaps TRBD1 as D (6 bases). CDR3 size: 15 residues. CDR1 and CDR2 (germline): MNHEY, SMNVEV (reference sequence). V dropped 2 bases and J dropped 2 bases, with 12 bases sitting between them.

The chain links TRBV4-3 to TRBJ2-3; D might be TRBD1 (6 bases). This CDR3 is 15 amino acids long. CDR1 and CDR2 from the germline V gene are LGHNA and YSLEER. The V end was cut by 3 bases, the J end by 5 bases, with 15 bases between. The CDR3 here is CASSQNGQSGDTQYF. CDR3 nucleotides: TGCGCCAGCAGCCAGAACGGACAGTCAGGAGATACGCAGTATTTT.

The chain carries TRBV28 and TRBJ2-3; 8 bases align to TRBD2. This CDR3 has 20 amino acids. Germline V gene sequence: CDR1 MDHEN, CDR2 SYDVKM. V lost 5 bases, J lost 0 bases, and 19 bases stayed unmatched. CDR3 amino acids: CASSLFETSDTRLSTDTQYF. The CDR3, as DNA: TGTGCCAGCAGTCTGTTTGAGACTAGCGACACCAGATTGAGCACAGATACGCAGTATTTT.

The CDR3 here is CASSVKAGGTYNEQFF. The DNA of the CDR3 is TGTGCCAGCAGCGTAAAAGCGGGGGGTACCTACAATGAGCAGTTCTTC. The chain is built from TRBV9 and TRBJ2-1, with 9 bases matching TRBD2. CDR1 is SGDLS and CDR2 is YYNGEE in the germline V gene. Germline trimming cut 1 base from V and 2 bases from J; bases unmatched to any gene: 4. The CDR3 contains 16 residues.

This clone appeared a single time. This chain connects TRBV11-2 to TRBJ1-2; 7 nucleotides agree with TRBD1. Germline trimming cut 5 bases from V and 6 bases from J; bases unmatched to any gene: 12. CDR3 length equals 15 residues. Germline values: CDR1 SGHAT, CDR2 FQNNGV. CDR3 protein: CASSITPGTVDGYTF. CDR3 coding DNA: TGTGCCAGCAGCATCACGCCCGGGACAGTAGATGGCTACACCTTC.

The chain combines TRBV28 with TRBJ1-2, with 8 bases fitting TRBD1. The germline gives CDR1 MDHEN, CDR2 SYDVKM. The CDR3 has 14 residues. V was clipped by 8 bases and J by 4 bases; unmatched bases: 9. CDR3: CASAAGGAGYGYTF. DNA for the CDR3: TGTGCCAGCGCGGCAGGGGGCGCGGGCTATGGCTACACCTTC.

The chain combines TRBV11-2 with TRBJ2-5; 13 bases are shared with TRBD2. CDR3 size: 19 residues. Unmatched junction bases numbered 12, after V lost 1 base and J lost 4 bases. Germline CDR1 SGHAT, CDR2 FQNNGV. This chain's CDR3 is CASSLGPPTSGRNGETQYF. CDR3 nucleotides: TGTGCCAGCAGCTTAGGTCCACCGACTAGCGGGAGGAACGGAGAGACCCAGTACTTC.

The DNA of the CDR3 is TGTGCCAGCAGCGGACAGGGGGTACATGTCTACACCTTC. This sequence encodes CASSGQGVHVYTF. The chain has TRBV6-2 or TRBV6-3 and TRBJ1-2; 10 nucleotides align to TRBD1. J lost 10 bases, V lost 6 bases, and 8 bases had no gene match. This CDR3 spans 13 amino acids. Germline V lookup: CDR1 MNHEY, CDR2 SVGEGT.

V and J are TRBV28 and TRBJ1-1, with TRBD1 as a possible D gene (6 bases). This CDR3 is 13 amino acids long. Trimming removed 6 bases from V and 4 bases from J, with 12 bases in between. Germline loops: CDR1 MDHEN, CDR2 SYDVKM. The chain's CDR3 is CASRTQGFTEAFF. The CDR3, as DNA: TGTGCCAGCAGGACACAGGGATTCACTGAAGCTTTCTTT.

The genes are TRBV28 and TRBJ2-3, with 10 nucleotides matching TRBD2. Germline CDR1 MDHEN, CDR2 SYDVKM. This CDR3 comprises 15 residues. J was trimmed by 3 bases and V by 3 bases; bases with no gene match: 3. As DNA, the CDR3 is TGTGCCAGCAGTTTGTCTAGCGGGAGAACAGATACGCAGTATTTT. It translates to CASSLSSGRTDTQYF.

This rearrangement joins TRBV12-3 or TRBV12-4 to TRBJ2-5; D gene uncertain. Trimming shortened V by 3 bases and J by 5 bases, and 7 bases separated the two germline ends. There are 12 residues in the CDR3. The CDR3 bases are TGTGCCAGCAGTTTTGCCCGGGAGACCCAGTACTTC. Its protein product is CASSFARETQYF.

The chain joins TRBV6-2 or TRBV6-3 to TRBJ2-7, with D possibly being TRBD2 (6 bases). CDR3 length: 17 amino acids. V lost 0 bases, J lost 6 bases, and 21 bases lay in between. The germline V gene has CDR1 MNHEY and CDR2 SVGEGT. In nucleotides, the CDR3 is TGTGCCAGCAGTTACTCGAGTTCCGGGGGATCCGCTCTCGAGCAGTACTTC. This translates into CASSYSSSGGSALEQYF.

This sequence joins TRBV6-5 and TRBJ1-1; possible D gene TRBD1, 5 bases. V dropped 6 bases and J dropped 0 bases, with 11 bases sitting between them. Germline V gene lookup returns CDR1 MNHEY and CDR2 SVGAGI. This CDR3 comprises 14 residues. The CDR3 region has the DNA TGTGCCAGCAGGCAGACAGTAATGAACACTGAAGCTTTCTTT. Translation: CASRQTVMNTEAFF.

This clone has just a few counts. The rearrangement joins TRBV7-2 to TRBJ1-4; 7 positions agree with TRBD1. CDR1 and CDR2 (germline): SGHTA, FQGNSA. With V trimmed by 6 bases and J by 7 bases, 14 bases remained unmatched. CDR3 length: 16 residues. The CDR3 loop is CASSPGRGPKGEKLFF. The CDR3 DNA reads as TGTGCCAGCAGTCCCGGGAGGGGGCCAAAGGGTGAAAAACTGTTTTTT.